This is a list of T cell receptor beta chains from one sample in a study of cytomegalovirus exposure and HLA in healthy donors. Profiled with immunoSEQ multiplex PCR; TCRdb holds only in-frame clones, not every one. The sample lists fewer than 200,000 clones; more than 75% were seen once. The sample taken for sequencing was PBMCs. The receptors come from a middle-aged man in good health and CMV-seropositive. CDR3s include the opening cysteine and the closing phenylalanine or tryptophan. A D gene is named only where the DNA matches it firmly. A row's size may be missing; if present it is once, few, many or a size class.

cdr3_nt	cdr3_aa	clone_size	v_call	j_call	d_call
TGTGCCATCAGTTACGGGACAGGGCCGGTGGATACGCAGTATTTT	CAISYGTGPVDTQYF	-	TRBV10-3	TRBJ2-3	TRBD1
TGTGCCAGCAGTTACACCACAGGGGGCACTGAAGCTTTCTTT	CASSYTTGGTEAFF	-	TRBV10-3	TRBJ1-1	TRBD1
TGTGCCAGCAGCCTCGAAAGCAGGGGAGTTGACGAGCAGTACTTC	CASSLESRGVDEQYF	-	TRBV7-6	TRBJ2-7	-
TGTGCCAGCAGCGTAGGGCCAGCAACTAATGAAAAACTGTTTTTT	CASSVGPATNEKLFF	few	TRBV9	TRBJ1-4	-
TGTGCCAGCAGCTCAACGGAGGTAGCGAGTCAGTCCTACAATGAGCAGTTCTTC	CASSSTEVASQSYNEQFF	-	TRBV7-9	TRBJ2-1	-
TGTGCCACCTCCCAAGGCGGTAACTATGGCTACACCTTC	CATSQGGNYGYTF	once	TRBV15	TRBJ1-2	-
TGTGCCAGCTGCGGATATAGCAATCAGCCCCAGCATTTT	CASCGYSNQPQHF	-	TRBV6-5	TRBJ1-5	-
TGTGCCAGCAGGCCGGGACAGAATCAGCCCCAGCATTTT	CASRPGQNQPQHF	once	TRBV28	TRBJ1-5	TRBD1
TGTGCCAGCAGCTTAGTTGGGGGAGGAAAACTGTTTTTT	CASSLVGGGKLFF	-	TRBV11-2	TRBJ1-4	-
TGTGCCAGCAGTCTCGGCGGGGGGGCCGGGAATGAGCAGTTCTTC	CASSLGGGAGNEQFF	once	TRBV6-5	TRBJ2-1	TRBD2
TGTGCCAGCAGCTCGTTAGGCACAGGGGGAGGTGGCTACACCTTC	CASSSLGTGGGGYTF	once	TRBV5-4	TRBJ1-2	TRBD1
TGTGCCAGCAGCCCGGGGACTAGCGTCTACAATGAGCAGTTCTTC	CASSPGTSVYNEQFF	-	TRBV7-3	TRBJ2-1	TRBD2
TGTGCCAGCAGCTTACGGGTCCGGGAGACCCAGTACTTC	CASSLRVRETQYF	-	TRBV7-3	TRBJ2-5	-
TGTGCCAGCAGCCTCGACACCAATGGCTACACCTTC	CASSLDTNGYTF	-	TRBV9	TRBJ1-2	-
TGTGCCAGCAGTACCAGGGAGGGCGACACCGGGGAGCTGTTTTTT	CASSTREGDTGELFF	once	TRBV6-6	TRBJ2-2	TRBD2
TGTGCCAGCAGCTTGAATCAATTTAACTATGGCTACACCTTC	CASSLNQFNYGYTF	-	TRBV5-4	TRBJ1-2	-
TGTGCCAACATGCCGGGACACCGAGGACTCTACGAGCAGTACTTC	CANMPGHRGLYEQYF	-	TRBV10-3	TRBJ2-7	-
TGCGCCAGCAGCCCGGGTGGGAGCCCCTCAAGCACAGATACGCAGTATTTT	CASSPGGSPSSTDTQYF	-	TRBV5-1	TRBJ2-3	-
TGCGCCAGCAGCCAAGTTCCCCCGGGACAGGGGAGGCGGGCTACCTACAATGAGCAGTTCTTC	CASSQVPPGQGRRATYNEQFF	-	TRBV4-3	TRBJ2-1	TRBD1
TGCGCCAGCAGCTCTGGAGGACTGGGGAGCAATCAGCCCCAGCATTTT	CASSSGGLGSNQPQHF	-	TRBV5-1	TRBJ1-5	-
TGTGCCAGCAGCAACTTAAGGACTTCATCCATATCGTCAGCCAAAAACATTCAGTACTTC	CASSNLRTSSISSAKNIQYF	-	TRBV7-8	TRBJ2-4	-
TGTGCCAGCAGCACAGGGACAGGGAACTATGGCTACACCTTC	CASSTGTGNYGYTF	once	TRBV7-8	TRBJ1-2	TRBD1
TGCGCCAGCAGCCAGGGCTACGAGCAGTACTTC	CASSQGYEQYF	-	TRBV5-1	TRBJ2-7	-
TGTGCCAGCAGCTCGCGGGGGGCCTTCATTCTCACAGATACGCAGTATTTT	CASSSRGAFILTDTQYF	-	TRBV7-8	TRBJ2-3	TRBD2
TGTGCCAGCAGCTTAGATCCCCAGCAGGCGAACACCGGGGAGCTGTTTTTT	CASSLDPQQANTGELFF	-	TRBV7-2	TRBJ2-2	-
TGTGCCATCAGTGCGGGGAACGAGGTAAACAATCAGCCCCAGCATTTT	CAISAGNEVNNQPQHF	-	TRBV10-3	TRBJ1-5	-
TGTGCCAGCAGCCCTACGACAGGGCCCCACACCGGGGAGCTGTTTTTT	CASSPTTGPHTGELFF	-	TRBV7-9	TRBJ2-2	TRBD1
TGCGCCAGCAGGTCTTTAGCGGGAGGCACAGATACGCAGTATTTT	CASRSLAGGTDTQYF	-	TRBV5-1	TRBJ2-3	TRBD2
TGTGCCAGCAGCCCTACAGGGTCCTTTAATGAAAAACTGTTTTTT	CASSPTGSFNEKLFF	-	TRBV7-7	TRBJ1-4	-
TGTGCCAGCAGGCGACTAGCGGGGGCCGGGGATACGCAGTATTTT	CASRRLAGAGDTQYF	-	TRBV2	TRBJ2-3	TRBD2
TGTGCCAGCAGGAAAGCTAGCGAACAAGAGACCCAGTACTTC	CASRKASEQETQYF	once	TRBV2	TRBJ2-5	-
TGTGCCAGCAGTTACTCGTCTCTCACCACCTACGAGCAGTACTTC	CASSYSSLTTYEQYF	-	TRBV6-5	TRBJ2-7	-
TGTGCCAGCAGCGTTCTTTCTAGCGGGGGGAGTGAGCAGTTCTTC	CASSVLSSGGSEQFF	-	TRBV9	TRBJ2-1	TRBD2
TGCAGCGTTGAAGATCTTAATGAGCAGTTCTTC	CSVEDLNEQFF	-	TRBV29-1	TRBJ2-1	-
TGTGCCAGCAGGGGGGGCACCGGGGAGCTGTTTTTT	CASRGGTGELFF	once	TRBV6-6	TRBJ2-2	-
TGCGCCAGCAGCTTACTCCAGGGGCCAACTAACTATGGCTACACCTTC	CASSLLQGPTNYGYTF	few	TRBV5-1	TRBJ1-2	-
TGTGCCACCTCCGGGACAGGGGGCTATCAGCCCCAGCATTTT	CATSGTGGYQPQHF	-	TRBV6-1	TRBJ1-5	TRBD1
TGTGCCAGCAGCTCAGGGGGTGTCACTGAAGCTTTCTTT	CASSSGGVTEAFF	once	TRBV7-2	TRBJ1-1	TRBD1
TGTGCCATCAGTGGGGGGACTGGCTCCTACAATGAGCAGTTCTTC	CAISGGTGSYNEQFF	-	TRBV10-3	TRBJ2-1	-
TGTGCCAGTACGGTTAGACCCGGGACAGGGTATGAAAAACTGTTTTTT	CASTVRPGTGYEKLFF	-	TRBV19	TRBJ1-4	TRBD1
TGTGCCAGCAAGCCTATCGCGAACACCGGGGAGCTGTTTTTT	CASKPIANTGELFF	-	TRBV6-4	TRBJ2-2	-
TGCAGTGCTAGGGAGAGCTACGAGCAGTACTTC	CSARESYEQYF	-	TRBV20-1	TRBJ2-7	-
TGTGCCATCAGCCCAGGGTGGGGTGAAAAACTGTTTTTT	CAISPGWGEKLFF	-	TRBV10-3	TRBJ1-4	-
TGTGCCAGCAAAGCGTACACTGAAGCTTTCTTT	CASKAYTEAFF	-	TRBV6-1	TRBJ1-1	-
TGTGCCAGCTCACTCAACCAGCCCCGACAGGGGGCCCATGAGCAGTTCTTC	CASSLNQPRQGAHEQFF	once	TRBV18	TRBJ2-1	TRBD1
TGTGCCAGCAGCCTGATAGGGGGACAGGGAAACACTGAAGCTTTCTTT	CASSLIGGQGNTEAFF	once	TRBV5-5	TRBJ1-1	TRBD1
TGTGCCAGCAACAGGGACCTCCGGGGAGATACGCAGTATTTT	CASNRDLRGDTQYF	-	TRBV28	TRBJ2-3	-
TGTGCCAGCTCACCTGGGACAGGGGCTTCACCCCTCCACTTT	CASSPGTGASPLHF	-	TRBV18	TRBJ1-6	TRBD1
TGTGCCAGCAGCTTAACGAGTAGCACTGAAGCTTTCTTT	CASSLTSSTEAFF	once	TRBV7-7	TRBJ1-1	-
TGCGCCAGCAGATCTACGACAGGGACCTCCACTGAAGCTTTCTTT	CASRSTTGTSTEAFF	-	TRBV5-1	TRBJ1-1	TRBD1
TGTGCCAGCAGGGCCGGACTAGCGGGCACAGATACGCAGTATTTT	CASRAGLAGTDTQYF	-	TRBV2	TRBJ2-3	TRBD2
TGTGCCAGCAGCTTAGTTGGGCTAGCGGAAAACTACGAGCAGTACTTC	CASSLVGLAENYEQYF	-	TRBV7-3	TRBJ2-7	TRBD2
TGTGCCAGCAGCTCCGCCGGGACAACCCAAGAGACCCAGTACTTC	CASSSAGTTQETQYF	-	TRBV5-4	TRBJ2-5	-
TGTGCCAGCAGGCCACTCGGGACAGCTAATGAAAAACTGTTTTTT	CASRPLGTANEKLFF	few	TRBV6-1	TRBJ1-4	TRBD1
TGTGCCAGTAGTACTTACACAGTGACCTCTGGCTACACCTTC	CASSTYTVTSGYTF	-	TRBV19	TRBJ1-2	-
TGTGCCAGCAGAGGACAGGGGGCGGAAATAAAGACCCAGTACTTC	CASRGQGAEIKTQYF	-	TRBV6-5	TRBJ2-5	TRBD1
TGCGCCAGCAGCATGGACAGCCAGAACACTGAAGCTTTCTTT	CASSMDSQNTEAFF	once	TRBV5-1	TRBJ1-1	-
TGTGCCAGCAGTTTCCTGGGACAGGGTGTCTACGAGCAGTACTTC	CASSFLGQGVYEQYF	-	TRBV28	TRBJ2-7	TRBD1
TGTGCCACCCTAGGTGGAGCGGGGAACACAGATACGCAGTATTTT	CATLGGAGNTDTQYF	-	TRBV10-3	TRBJ2-3	TRBD2
TGTGCCAGCAGCCGCCAAACAGGGGTGGACACTGAAGCTTTCTTT	CASSRQTGVDTEAFF	-	TRBV7-2	TRBJ1-1	TRBD1